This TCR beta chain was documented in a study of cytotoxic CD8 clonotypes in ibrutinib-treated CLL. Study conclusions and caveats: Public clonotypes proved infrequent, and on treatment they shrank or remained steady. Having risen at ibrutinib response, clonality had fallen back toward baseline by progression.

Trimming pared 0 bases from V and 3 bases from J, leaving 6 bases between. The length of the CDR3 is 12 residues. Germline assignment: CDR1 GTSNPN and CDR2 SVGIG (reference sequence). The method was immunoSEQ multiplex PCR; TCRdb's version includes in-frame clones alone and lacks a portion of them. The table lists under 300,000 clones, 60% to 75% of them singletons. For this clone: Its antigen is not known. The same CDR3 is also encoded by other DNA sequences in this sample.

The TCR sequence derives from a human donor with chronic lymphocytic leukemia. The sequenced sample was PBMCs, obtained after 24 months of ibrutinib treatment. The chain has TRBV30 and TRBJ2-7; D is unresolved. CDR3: CAWSVSSYEQYF. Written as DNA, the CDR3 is TGTGCCTGGAGTGTATCAAGCTACGAGCAGTACTTC.